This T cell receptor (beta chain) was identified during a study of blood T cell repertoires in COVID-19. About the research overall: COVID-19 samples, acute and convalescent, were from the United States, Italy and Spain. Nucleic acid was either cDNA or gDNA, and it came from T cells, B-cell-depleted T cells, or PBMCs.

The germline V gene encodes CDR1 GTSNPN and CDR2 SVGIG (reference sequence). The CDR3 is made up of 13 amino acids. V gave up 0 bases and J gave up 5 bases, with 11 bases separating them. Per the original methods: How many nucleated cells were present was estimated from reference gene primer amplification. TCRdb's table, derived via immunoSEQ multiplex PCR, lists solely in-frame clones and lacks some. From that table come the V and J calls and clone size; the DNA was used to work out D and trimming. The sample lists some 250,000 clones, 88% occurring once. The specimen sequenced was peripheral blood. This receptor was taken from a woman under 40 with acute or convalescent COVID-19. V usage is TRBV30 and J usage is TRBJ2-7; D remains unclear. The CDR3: CAWSVPPSDEQYF. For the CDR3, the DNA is TGTGCCTGGAGTGTCCCACCCTCAGACGAGCAGTACTTC.